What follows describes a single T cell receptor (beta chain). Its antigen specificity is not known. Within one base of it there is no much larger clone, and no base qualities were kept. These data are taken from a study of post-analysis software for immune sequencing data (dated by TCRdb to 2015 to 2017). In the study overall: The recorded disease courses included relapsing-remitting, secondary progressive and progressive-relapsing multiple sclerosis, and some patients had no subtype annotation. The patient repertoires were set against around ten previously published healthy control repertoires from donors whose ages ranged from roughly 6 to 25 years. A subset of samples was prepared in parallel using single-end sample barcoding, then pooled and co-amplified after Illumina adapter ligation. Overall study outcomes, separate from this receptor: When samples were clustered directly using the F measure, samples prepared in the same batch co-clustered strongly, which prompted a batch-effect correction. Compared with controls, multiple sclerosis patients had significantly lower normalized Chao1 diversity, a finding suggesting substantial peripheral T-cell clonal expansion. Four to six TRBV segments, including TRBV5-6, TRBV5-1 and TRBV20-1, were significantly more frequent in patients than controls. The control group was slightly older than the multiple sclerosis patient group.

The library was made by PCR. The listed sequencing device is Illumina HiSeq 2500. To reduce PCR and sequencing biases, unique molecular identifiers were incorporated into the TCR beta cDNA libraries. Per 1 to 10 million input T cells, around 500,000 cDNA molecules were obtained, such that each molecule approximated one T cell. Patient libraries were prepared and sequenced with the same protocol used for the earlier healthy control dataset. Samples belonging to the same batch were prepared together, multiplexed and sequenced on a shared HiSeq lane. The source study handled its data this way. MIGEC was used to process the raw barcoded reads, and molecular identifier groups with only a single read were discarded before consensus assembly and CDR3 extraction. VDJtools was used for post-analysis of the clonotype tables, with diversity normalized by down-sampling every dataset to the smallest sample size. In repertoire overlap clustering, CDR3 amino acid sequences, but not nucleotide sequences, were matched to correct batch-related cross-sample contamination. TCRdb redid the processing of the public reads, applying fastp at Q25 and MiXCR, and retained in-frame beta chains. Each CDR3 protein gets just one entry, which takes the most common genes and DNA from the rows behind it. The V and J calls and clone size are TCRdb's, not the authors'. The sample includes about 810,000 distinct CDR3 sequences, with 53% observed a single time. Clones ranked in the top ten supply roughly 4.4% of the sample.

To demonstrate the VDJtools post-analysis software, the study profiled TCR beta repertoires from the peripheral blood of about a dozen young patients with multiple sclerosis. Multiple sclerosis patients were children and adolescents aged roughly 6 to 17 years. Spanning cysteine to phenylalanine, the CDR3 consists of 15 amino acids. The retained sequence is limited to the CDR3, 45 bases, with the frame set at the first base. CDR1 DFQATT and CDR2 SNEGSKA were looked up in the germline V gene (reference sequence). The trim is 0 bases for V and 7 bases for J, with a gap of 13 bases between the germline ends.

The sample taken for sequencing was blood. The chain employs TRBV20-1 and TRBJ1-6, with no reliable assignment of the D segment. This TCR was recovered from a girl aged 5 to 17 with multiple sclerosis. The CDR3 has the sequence CSARDRATRNSPLHF. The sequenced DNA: TGCAGTGCTAGAGATCGGGCCACCCGCAATTCACCCCTCCACTTT.